The 4 T cell receptor beta chains presented below share a single source sample, sequenced in a study of blood T cells in healthy people across ages. Using a J-beta primer mix together with a sample-barcoded 5' primer, a second PCR was run for about 6 to 11 cycles. TCRdb re-derived calls from the 5' RACE reads in MiXCR, one entry per CDR3 protein. The sample holds some 1.6 million distinct CDR3 sequences, roughly 30% seen once. Sequencing was carried out using blood. These TCRs come from a woman in her 30s in good health.

The rearrangement links TRBV11-2 to TRBJ2-1; D is uncertain. Trimming stripped 0 bases from V and 7 bases from J, with 10 bases between. Germline V CDR1 and CDR2: SGHAT, FQNNGV. The CDR3 consists of 14 residues. The CDR3 region is CASSLDYLRNEQFF. The CDR3 DNA follows: TGTGCCAGCAGCTTAGACTATCTTAGGAATGAGCAGTTCTTC.

V gene TRBV9 combines with J gene TRBJ2-4; D is unresolved. The DNA end is more similar to TRBJ2-7, so the J call may be wrong. This CDR3 region has 12 residues. Germline CDR1 and CDR2: SGDLS and YYNGEE. CDR3 sequence (DNA): TGTGCCAGCAGCGTAGGGTCAAACGAGCAGTACTTC. Its protein is CASSVGSNEQYF.

This rearrangement joins TRBV28 to TRBJ1-2, with D possibly matching TRBD1 (5 bases). Per germline, CDR1 MDHEN and CDR2 SYDVKM. With 5 bases removed from V and 8 bases from J, the gap between germline ends came to 21 bases. This CDR3 contains 15 residues. The chain's CDR3 is CASSPPWGGGGGYTF. The CDR3 DNA follows: TGTGCCAGCAGTCCCCCCTGGGGAGGCGGGGGAGGCTACACCTTC.

This chain links TRBV7-2 with TRBJ1-2, with D possibly being TRBD1 (6 bases). Germline loops: CDR1 SGHTA, CDR2 FQGNSA. The CDR3 covers 17 residues. The V end lost 1 base, the J end lost 4 bases, and 19 bases lay between the germline ends. CDR3 region: CASSLDGGQSLIYGYTF. In DNA form, the CDR3 reads TGTGCCAGCAGCTTAGATGGTGGACAGTCACTCATCTATGGCTACACCTTC.